This T cell receptor beta chain was recovered during a study of shared clonotypes between healthy human individuals (dated by TCRdb to the early 2020s). Some background on the complete study: The cohort comprised two women and a few men aged 18 to 49 years. Blood TCR repertoires of about five healthy adults were deeply sequenced to estimate repertoire size and the extent of clonotype sharing between individuals. Leukapheresis yielded between about 0.9 and 8.9 billion PBMCs per donor. For each donor, CD4 naive and CD4 memory were each given three plates, CD8 naive was given two plates, and CD8 memory was given one plate. Different laboratories and diverse techniques were used to prepare libraries and sequence TCR repertoires, to increase sequencing depth and limit assay-specific biases. Paper-wide results and their limitations: Sampling was limited to blood, and TCR repertoires in tissue likely differ from TCR repertoires in blood. Larger estimated clonotype richness was generally found for naive subsets than for memory subsets. Pairwise subsampling led to the expectation that sequencing depth would affect the degree of clonotype sharing among donors. Across a few donors, about 5% of naive CD4, 3.5% of naive CD8, 2.3% of memory CD4, and over 0.35% of memory CD8 clonotypes were shared. Incomplete sequencing was indicated by rarefaction of sorted-subset datasets, despite the large sequencing depth. Clonotypes shared by all four sorted-subset donors showed higher generation probabilities than non-shared clonotypes. Because the study included a small number of donors, the genetic and exposure-history diversity represented was limited.

The donors were healthy, HIV-negative adults who had no recently reported acute infections or vaccinations. Every donor was a Caucasian adult living in Nashville, Tennessee, USA. CD4+ T cells were enriched by magnetic negative selection, after which naive cells were positively selected on CD45RA and the negative fraction was taken as the memory subset. Blood was collected by leukapheresis, and PBMCs were isolated by Ficoll-Histopaque density gradient centrifugation and then cryopreserved in liquid nitrogen vapor phase. Analytical flow cytometry was used to check the purity and quantity of every magnetically sorted T cell population. From each sorted fraction, genomic DNA was isolated and quantified by UV absorbance on a Nanodrop 2000c. Using the deep immunoSEQ assay, TCR CDR3 regions were amplified from genomic DNA by multiplex PCR. Extracted genomic DNA from each cell subset was distributed evenly across all wells of several immunoSEQ 96-well plates, and each plate was treated as a replicate. For sorted subsets, 150 to 250 ng of genomic DNA, equivalent to 30,000 or so T cell genomes, went into each replicate PCR. The purified libraries were quantified using a Qubit 3.0 fluorometer, sized with a Bioanalyzer 2100, and then quantified again using the KAPA Library Quantification kit. A separate single-read 150-cycle Illumina NextSeq 550 flow cell was used to sequence each immunoSEQ 96-well plate. The original pipeline was this. Because the immunoSEQ output included only junctional sequences and no quality scores, the filtering could not be the same as the filtering used for full-length reads. Sequences were annotated with PyIR, a Python wrapper for IgBLAST v1.9, using IMGT germline references to assign V/J genes and CDR3. Any read was removed if the V/J assignment was weak (E-value above 1e-6), the CDR3 was missing, or the read contained stop codons, out-of-frame junctions, or ambiguous translated residues. A V3J clonotype was defined by an identical inferred V gene, J gene, and CDR3 amino acid sequence. Percentage overlap between repertoires was computed as shared unique clonotypes divided by the size of the smaller repertoire. Repertoire richness was assessed with RTK rarefaction, the Chao1 estimator, and Recon v2.1 estimates of unobserved clonotypes. Generation probabilities for all TCRbeta clonotypes obtained by the gDNA method from a few donors were computed using OLGA. The table comes from immuneACCESS by way of TCRdb, which keeps in-frame sequences with V and J called. Part of the clones is missing from these tables; in studies checked, under half for an unresolved V gene and the rest for unknown reasons. Clone size and the V and J calls come from that table; the DNA yielded D and trimming. In all, the sample holds over 850,000 clones, and around 78% of those were seen once. Under 0.65% of the sample goes to the ten largest clones.

CDR1 and CDR2 are read off the germline V gene (reference sequence) as LNHNV and YYDKDF. V is reduced by 0 bases and J by 3 bases, leaving a spacing of 12 bases between them. From the cysteine up to the phenylalanine, the CDR3 has a length of 15 residues. Solely the CDR3 DNA is kept, with 45 bases framed from the first base. With respect to this clone: No antigen is known for it. No base-level quality is on record; no much larger clone is a single base apart.

The rearranged segments are TRBV15 and TRBJ2-7; the D gene cannot be resolved beyond TRBD1 or TRBD2, each matching 5 bases. The source of this sequence is a young man in good health. Some clones in this sample may be carry-over from other donors' samples. Material: memory CD4+ T cells from PBMCs. The sample's cell subset or site label, decoded: CD45RA-negative fraction. In nucleotide form, the sequence is TGTGCCACCAGCAGAGATCCGGGGCATGACTACGAGCAGTACTTC. The translation is CATSRDPGHDYEQYF.